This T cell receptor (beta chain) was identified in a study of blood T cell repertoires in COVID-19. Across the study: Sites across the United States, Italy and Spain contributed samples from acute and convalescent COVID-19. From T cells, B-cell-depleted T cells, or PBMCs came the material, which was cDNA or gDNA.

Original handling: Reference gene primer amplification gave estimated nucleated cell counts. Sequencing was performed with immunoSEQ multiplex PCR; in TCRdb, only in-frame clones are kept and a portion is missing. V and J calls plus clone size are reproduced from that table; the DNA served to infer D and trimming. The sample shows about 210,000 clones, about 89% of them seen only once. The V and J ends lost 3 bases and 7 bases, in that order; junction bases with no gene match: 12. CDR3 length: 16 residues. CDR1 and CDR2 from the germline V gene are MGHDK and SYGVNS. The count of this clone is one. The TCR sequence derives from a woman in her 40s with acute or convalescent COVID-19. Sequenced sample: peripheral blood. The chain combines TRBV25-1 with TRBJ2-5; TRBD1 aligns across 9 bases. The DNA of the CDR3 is TGTGCCAGCAGTGACATACAGGGGGCCCTATATGGGACCCAGTACTTC. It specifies CASSDIQGALYGTQYF.